Below, 16 T cell receptor beta chains from the same sample are listed, as sequenced in a study of blood T cell repertoires in COVID-19. Libraries were prepared by immunoSEQ multiplex PCR; TCRdb keeps only in-frame clonotypes and omits some of them. This table holds approximately 440,000 clones, roughly 88% found once. Input material: PBMCs or T cells enriched from blood (not recorded which). The receptors shown here come from a man between 18 and 35 years old who had recovered from COVID-19.

This clone has just one count. This rearrangement joins TRBV7-9 to TRBJ1-5, with D possibly TRBD1 on 5 matching bases. The ends were cut back, 3 bases at V and 5 bases at J, with 14 bases in the middle. CDR1 is SEHNR and CDR2 is FQNEAQ in the germline V gene (reference sequence). The CDR3 is 15 amino acids. CDR3 in amino acids: CASSFDQGTYQPQHF. CDR3 DNA: TGTGCCAGCAGCTTTGATCAGGGAACTTATCAGCCCCAGCATTTT.

The chain carries TRBV7-3 and TRBJ2-7; 13 nucleotides agree with TRBD2. The germline gives CDR1 SGHTA, CDR2 FQGTGA. With 5 bases clipped from V and 6 bases from J, the junction kept 7 bases outside the gene matches. The CDR3 has 15 residues. CDR3: CASSRGLAGPSEQYF. The CDR3 nucleotides are TGTGCCAGCAGCCGGGGACTAGCGGGGCCCTCCGAGCAGTACTTC.

The CDR3 spells CASSVDTGAGELFF. The DNA of the CDR3 is TGTGCCAGCAGCGTAGACACAGGGGCCGGGGAGCTGTTTTTT. The rearrangement uses TRBV9 and TRBJ2-2; 7 bases align to TRBD1. V gave up 0 bases and J gave up 6 bases; unmatched junction bases: 2. CDR3 length: 14 residues. Germline V lookup: CDR1 SGDLS, CDR2 YYNGEE.

The gene calls are TRBV27 and TRBJ1-5; 8 nucleotides match TRBD1. CDR1 and CDR2 (germline): MNHEY, SMNVEV (reference sequence). CDR3 size: 15 residues. Trimming cost V 5 bases and J 3 bases; bases outside gene matches: 6. The CDR3 spells CASSPRDRLNQPQHF. The DNA for the CDR3 is TGTGCCAGCAGTCCCCGGGACAGGCTCAATCAGCCCCAGCATTTT.

This clone was detected a few times. V gene TRBV28 combines with J gene TRBJ2-6; D is undetermined. This CDR3 has 15 amino acids. Trimming shortened V by 3 bases and J by 0 bases, and 6 bases separated the two germline ends. The germline V gene encodes CDR1 MDHEN and CDR2 SYDVKM. CDR3 sequence (DNA): TGTGCCAGCAGTTTGCCTAGCTCTGGGGCCAACGTCCTGACTTTC. Its protein is CASSLPSSGANVLTF.

V and J are TRBV7-2 and TRBJ2-3; possibly TRBD1 for D (5 bases). The germline V gene has CDR1 SGHTA and CDR2 FQGNSA. The CDR3 is made up of 15 amino acids. The V end was cut by 0 bases, the J end by 4 bases, with 11 bases between. CDR3 coding DNA: TGTGCCAGCAGCTTAGCTAAGTGGGGCGCAGATACGCAGTATTTT. Protein sequence: CASSLAKWGADTQYF.

The genes are TRBV27 and TRBJ1-6, with 7 bases matching TRBD1. This CDR3 has 15 residues. V trimming: 7 bases; J trimming: 6 bases; junction bases outside the gene matches: 9. Germline CDR1 and CDR2: MNHEY and SMNVEV (reference sequence). For the CDR3, the DNA is TGTGCCAGCAAGATCGAGGGGGCCCTTAATTCACCCCTCCACTTT. Amino acid sequence: CASKIEGALNSPLHF.

The V and J genes are TRBV7-2 and TRBJ1-5, with D hard to call. The CDR3 consists of 13 residues. Trimming pared 2 bases from V and 6 bases from J, leaving 8 bases between. Germline assignment: CDR1 SGHTA and CDR2 FQGNSA. Written as DNA, the CDR3 is TGTGCCAGCAGCTTAATCCGGGGTCAGCCCCAGCATTTT. This sequence encodes CASSLIRGQPQHF. The whole variable domain, remainder taken from reference TRBV7-2 and TRBJ1-5, is GAGVSQSPSNKVTEKGKDVELRCDPISGHTALYWYRQSLGQGLEFLIYFQGNSAPDKSGLPSDRFSAERTGGSVSTLTIQRTQQEDSAVYLCASSLIRGQPQHFGDGTRLSIL.

The genes are TRBV27 and TRBJ1-5; D remains unclear. This CDR3 comprises 13 residues. V was pared by 3 bases and J by 4 bases, with 7 bases between. Germline assignment: CDR1 MNHEY and CDR2 SMNVEV (reference sequence). The DNA of the CDR3 is TGTGCCAGCAGTTTGAACAGAAATCAGCCCCAGCATTTT. The encoded protein is CASSLNRNQPQHF.

The genes are TRBV3-1 (or the pseudogene TRBV3-2) and TRBJ1-6; tentatively, D is TRBD1 (6 bases). V was pared by 0 bases and J by 7 bases, with 16 bases between. Germline V lookup: CDR1 LGHDT, CDR2 YNNKEL (reference sequence). The CDR3 runs to 17 residues. As DNA, the CDR3 is TGTGCCAGCAGCCAAGAGCGATTACAGGGAAGGAATTCACCCCTCCACTTT. It yields the protein CASSQERLQGRNSPLHF.

This chain uses TRBV2 with TRBJ2-3; a possible D gene is TRBD1 (5 bases). The CDR3 consists of 13 residues. V was cut by 4 bases and J by 11 bases, with 16 bases left in between. Germline CDR1 reads SNHLY; CDR2 reads FYNNEI. The CDR3 here is CASSVTERGLQYF. DNA of the CDR3: TGTGCCAGCAGTGTGACAGAGCGTGGTTTGCAGTATTTT.

This chain connects TRBV9 to TRBJ1-6, with 9 bases lining up with TRBD1. The CDR3 runs 16 residues. V shed 4 bases, J shed 7 bases, and the junction held 9 bases outside the gene matches. The germline gives CDR1 SGDLS, CDR2 YYNGEE. CDR3 sequence reads: CASSSRSGQGNSPLHF. DNA of the CDR3: TGTGCCAGCAGCTCCCGGTCGGGACAGGGAAATTCACCCCTCCACTTT.

About this clone: The sample carries other DNA sequences with the same CDR3. The chain links TRBV19 to TRBJ1-2; D unresolved. V was clipped by 3 bases and J by 3 bases, with 8 bases between them. CDR1 LNHDA and CDR2 SQIVND come from the germline V gene (reference sequence). The CDR3 is 13 residues long. The CDR3 nucleotides are TGTGCCAGTAGTATTCCCGGTGACTATGGCTACACCTTC. It is translated as CASSIPGDYGYTF.

The CDR3 nucleotides are TGTGCCAGCAGCCCGCGACAGGGGGCAAAGCAGTACTTC. Amino acid sequence: CASSPRQGAKQYF. V is TRBV5-6 and J is TRBJ2-7, with 10 nucleotides matching TRBD1. V shed 4 bases, J shed 8 bases, and the junction held 6 bases outside the gene matches. The CDR3 runs to 13 residues. The V gene's germline CDR1 is SGHDT and CDR2 YYEEEE. The variable domain in full, with the rest retrieved from reference TRBV5-6 and TRBJ2-7, is DAGVTQSPTHLIKTRGQQVTLRCSPKSGHDTVSWYQQALGQGPQFIFQYYEEEERQRGNFPDRFSGHQFPNYSSELNVNALLLGDSALYLCASSPRQGAKQYFGPGTRLTVT.

CDR3: CATSDGPNTEAFF. The CDR3 DNA follows: TGTGCCACCAGTGATGGGCCGAACACTGAAGCTTTCTTT. The rearrangement links TRBV24-1 to TRBJ1-1; D ambiguous. There are 13 residues in the CDR3. Deletions cut 3 bases from V and 1 base from J, with 5 bases between. Germline V CDR1 and CDR2: KGHDR, SFDVKD.

V usage is TRBV5-5 and J usage is TRBJ2-3, with no clear D. This CDR3 is built from 14 residues. Trimming removed 5 bases at V and 6 bases at J, with 16 bases between. Germline-derived CDR1 and CDR2 are SGHKS and YYEKEE (reference sequence). The CDR3 spells CASRTSASTDTQYF. As DNA, the CDR3 is TGTGCCAGCAGGACATCGGCGTCGACGGATACGCAGTATTTT. The full variable domain, rest sourced from reference TRBV5-5 and TRBJ2-3, is DAGVTQSPTHLIKTRGQQVTLRCSPISGHKSVSWYQQVLGQGPQFIFQYYEKEERGRGNFPDRFSARQFPNYSSELNVNALLLGDSALYLCASRTSASTDTQYFGPGTRLTVL.